This T cell receptor beta chain was sequenced for a study of T cell responses to AZD1222 COVID-19 vaccine. CDR3 length equals 13 residues. Trimming pared 2 bases from V and 4 bases from J, leaving 8 bases between. Germline values: CDR1 SGHTA, CDR2 FQGNSA. Using immunoSEQ multiplex PCR, the repertoire was profiled, and TCRdb retains in-frame clones only, with some absent. This table holds about 140,000 clones, more than 85% found once. Sequences were derived from peripheral blood, sampled on day 0 of AZD1222 vaccination. This clonotype was obtained from an adult in good health. The chain recombines TRBV7-2 with TRBJ2-5; a possible D gene is TRBD2 (5 bases). CDR3 protein: CASSLRGIETQYF. CDR3 nucleotide sequence: TGTGCCAGCAGCTTACGGGGTATAGAGACCCAGTACTTC.